Following are 10 T cell receptor beta chains from one sample sequenced in a study of PD-1 blockade in classical Hodgkin lymphoma. Time point meaning: cycle 4 day 1 (C4D1), after around six weeks of nivolumab. Following autologous stem cell transplantation, relapse occurred in every patient, and exposure to brentuximab vedotin varied. Repertoires were generated with immunoSEQ multiplex PCR, while TCRdb's copy carries only in-frame clones and drops some. The sample contains roughly 100,000 clones, about nine tenths of which appear only once. The specimen was peripheral blood mononuclear cells (PBMCs), collected before the fourth cycle of nivolumab. These TCRs come from a human donor with classical Hodgkin lymphoma.

This sequence joins TRBV7-6 and TRBJ2-7, with 7 bases lining up with TRBD2. CDR3 length equals 15 residues. Germline CDR1 reads SGHVS; CDR2 reads FNYEAQ. The V segment lost 3 bases and the J segment 0 bases; nucleotides outside the gene matches: 5. The CDR3 coding sequence is TGTGCCAGCAGCTTGGGACTACCAAGCTCCTACGAGCAGTACTTC. Encoded protein: CASSLGLPSSYEQYF.

This chain joins TRBV6-5 and TRBJ2-7; D unclear. The CDR3 is 14 amino acids. The V gene lost 5 bases and the J gene lost 1 base, with 12 bases spanning the gap. CDR1 is MNHEY and CDR2 is SVGAGI in the germline V gene. CDR3 amino acids: CASSLVGNSYEQYF. The CDR3 DNA follows: TGTGCCAGCAGTCTCGTGGGCAATTCCTACGAGCAGTACTTC.

The V and J genes are TRBV10-3 and TRBJ1-2, with D uncertain. Germline V CDR1 and CDR2: ENHRY, SYGVKD. V lost 4 bases and J 2 bases, leaving 14 bases between the germline ends. CDR3 length equals 15 residues. In DNA, the CDR3 is TGTGCCATCAGTGCGAGGGTCACGCACAACTATGGCTACACCTTC. Protein: CAISARVTHNYGYTF.

The chain couples TRBV19 to TRBJ1-2; the D gene is possibly TRBD1 (5 bases). CDR1 is LNHDA, CDR2 SQIVND, per germline (reference sequence). This CDR3 is 13 amino acids long. V was trimmed by 8 bases and J by 5 bases, leaving 15 bases between them. For the CDR3, the DNA is TGTGCCAGTGACATGAGAGGGACTTATGGCTACACCTTC. As protein: CASDMRGTYGYTF.

The J gene is TRBJ2-1, the V gene TRBV19; possibly TRBD1 or TRBD2 for D (5 bases each). The CDR3 is made up of 16 amino acids. V lost 3 bases and J lost 4, with 16 bases in between. CDR1 is LNHDA and CDR2 is SQIVND in the germline V gene (reference sequence). This CDR3 reads CASSMSVAGRYNEQFF. The CDR3 DNA sequence: TGTGCCAGTAGTATGTCGGTGGCAGGGAGATACAATGAGCAGTTCTTC.

The CDR3 here is CASSRGTTNYGYTF. The CDR3 nucleotides read TGCGCCAGCAGCCGAGGGACAACTAACTATGGCTACACCTTC. The J gene is TRBJ1-2, the V gene TRBV4-3, with a tentative D call TRBD1 (6 bases). Germline CDR1 reads LGHNA; CDR2 reads YSLEER. Trimming stripped 4 bases from V and 0 bases from J, with 9 bases between. The CDR3 consists of 14 residues.

The rearrangement uses TRBV28 and TRBJ1-1; 8 nucleotides align to TRBD1. CDR3 length: 13 residues. J gave up 8 bases and V 7 bases, and 9 bases lay outside the gene matches. Per the germline V gene, CDR1 is MDHEN and CDR2 is SYDVKM. CDR3 sequence: CASIQSGGQEAFF. Written as DNA, the CDR3 is TGTGCCAGCATACAGTCAGGGGGCCAAGAAGCTTTCTTT.

The rearrangement uses TRBV6-6 and TRBJ2-7; 7 nucleotides agree with TRBD1. J gave up 10 bases and V 0 bases, and 9 bases lay outside the gene matches. The germline CDR1 and CDR2 sequences are MNHNY and SVGAGI (reference sequence). The CDR3 is 14 amino acids. Here the CDR3 reads CASSYSPSRQGQYF. The CDR3 coding sequence is TGTGCCAGCAGTTACTCACCCTCGAGACAGGGCCAGTACTTC.

J is TRBJ1-1 and V is TRBV6-1, with D hard to call. The CDR3 is 13 residues long. Germline lookup yields CDR1 MNHNS and CDR2 SASEGT. Between the trimmed V and J ends, which lost 3 bases and 7 bases, there was a span of 12 bases. CDR3 region: CASSDISPYEAFF. The CDR3 coding sequence is TGTGCCAGCAGTGACATTTCCCCCTATGAAGCTTTCTTT.

This rearrangement joins TRBV28 to TRBJ1-5; tentatively, D is TRBD1 (5 bases). CDR1 is MDHEN, CDR2 SYDVKM, per germline. This CDR3 is 16 amino acids long. Trimming shortened V by 5 bases and J by 6 bases, and 20 bases separated the two germline ends. DNA for the CDR3: TGTGCCAGCAGTCCCCCAGGTGCAGGGACGGGTCAGCCCCAGCATTTT. Translation: CASSPPGAGTGQPQHF.